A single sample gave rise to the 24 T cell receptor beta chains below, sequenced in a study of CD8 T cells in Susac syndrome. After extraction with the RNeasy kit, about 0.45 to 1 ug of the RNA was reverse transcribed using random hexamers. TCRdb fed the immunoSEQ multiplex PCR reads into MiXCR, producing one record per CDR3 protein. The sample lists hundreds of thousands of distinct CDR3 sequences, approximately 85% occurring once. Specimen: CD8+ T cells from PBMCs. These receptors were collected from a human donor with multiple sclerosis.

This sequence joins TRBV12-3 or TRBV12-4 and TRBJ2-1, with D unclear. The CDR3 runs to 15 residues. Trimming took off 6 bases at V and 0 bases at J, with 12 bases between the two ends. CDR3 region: CASRSEWSSYNEQFF. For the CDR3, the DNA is TGTGCCAGCAGATCGGAGTGGAGCTCCTACAATGAGCAGTTCTTC.

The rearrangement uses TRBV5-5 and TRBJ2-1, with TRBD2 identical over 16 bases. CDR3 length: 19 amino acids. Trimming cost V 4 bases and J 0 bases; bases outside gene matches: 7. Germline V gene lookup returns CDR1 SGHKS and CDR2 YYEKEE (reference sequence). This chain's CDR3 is CASSAPGLAGGPSYNEQFF. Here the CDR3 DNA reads TGTGCCAGCAGCGCTCCGGGACTAGCGGGGGGGCCCTCCTACAATGAGCAGTTCTTC.

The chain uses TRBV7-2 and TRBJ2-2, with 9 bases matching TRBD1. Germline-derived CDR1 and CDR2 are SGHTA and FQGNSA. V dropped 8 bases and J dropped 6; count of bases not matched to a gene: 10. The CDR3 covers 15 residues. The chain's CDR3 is CASLGDREGSGELFF. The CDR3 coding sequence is TGTGCCAGCCTAGGGGACAGGGAAGGATCCGGGGAGCTGTTTTTT.

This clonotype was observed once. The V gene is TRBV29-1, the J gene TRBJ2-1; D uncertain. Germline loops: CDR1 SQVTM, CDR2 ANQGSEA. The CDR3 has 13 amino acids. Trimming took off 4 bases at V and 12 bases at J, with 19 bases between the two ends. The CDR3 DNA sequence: TGCAGCGTTGTATTGGCCCCGAGAAGAAGGCAGTTCTTC. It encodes CSVVLAPRRRQFF.

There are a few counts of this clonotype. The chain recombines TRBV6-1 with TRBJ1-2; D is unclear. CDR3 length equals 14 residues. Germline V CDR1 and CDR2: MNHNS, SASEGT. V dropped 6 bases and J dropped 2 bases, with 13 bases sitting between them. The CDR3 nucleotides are TGTGCCAGCAGCTACCCCCCGGACAACTATGGCTACACCTTC. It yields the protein CASSYPPDNYGYTF.

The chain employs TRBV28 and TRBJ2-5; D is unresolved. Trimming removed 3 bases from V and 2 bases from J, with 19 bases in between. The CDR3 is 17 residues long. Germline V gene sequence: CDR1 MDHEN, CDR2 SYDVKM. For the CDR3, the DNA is TGTGCCAGCAGTTTCAACTGGCGGAACCCAGCACAAGAGACCCAGTACTTC. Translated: CASSFNWRNPAQETQYF.

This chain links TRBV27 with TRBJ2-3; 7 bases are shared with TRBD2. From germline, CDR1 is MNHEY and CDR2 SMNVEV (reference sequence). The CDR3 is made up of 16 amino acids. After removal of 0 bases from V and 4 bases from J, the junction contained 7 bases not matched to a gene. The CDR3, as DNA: TGTGCCAGCAGTTTATCAAGTGGGAGGGCCTCAGATACGCAGTATTTT. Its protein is CASSLSSGRASDTQYF.

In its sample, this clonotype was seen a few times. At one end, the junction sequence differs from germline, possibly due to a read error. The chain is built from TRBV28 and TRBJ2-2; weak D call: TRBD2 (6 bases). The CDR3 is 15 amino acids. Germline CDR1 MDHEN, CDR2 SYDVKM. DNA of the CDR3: TGTGCTAGCAGTCTCTCCGGGAGCCTCACCGGGGAGCTGTTTTTT. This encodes CASSLSGSLTGELFF.

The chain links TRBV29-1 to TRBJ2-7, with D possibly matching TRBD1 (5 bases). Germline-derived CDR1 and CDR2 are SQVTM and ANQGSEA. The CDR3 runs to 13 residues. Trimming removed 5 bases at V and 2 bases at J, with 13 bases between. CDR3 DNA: TGCAGCGTTCTTCAGGGTGAGGCCTACGAGCAGTACTTC. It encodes CSVLQGEAYEQYF.

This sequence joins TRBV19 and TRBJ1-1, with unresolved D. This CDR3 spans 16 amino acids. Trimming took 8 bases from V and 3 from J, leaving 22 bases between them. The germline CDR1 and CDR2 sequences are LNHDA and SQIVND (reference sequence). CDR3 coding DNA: TGTGCCAGTGGCCTCGGGCAGGCAAGTGAAGACACTGAAGCTTTCTTT. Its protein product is CASGLGQASEDTEAFF.

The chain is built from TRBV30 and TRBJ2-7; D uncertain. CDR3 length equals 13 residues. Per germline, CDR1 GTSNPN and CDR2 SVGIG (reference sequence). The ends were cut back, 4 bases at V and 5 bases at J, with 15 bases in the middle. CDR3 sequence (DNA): TGTGCCTGGAATCGTGGGGTGGTGGACGAGCAGTACTTC. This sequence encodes CAWNRGVVDEQYF.

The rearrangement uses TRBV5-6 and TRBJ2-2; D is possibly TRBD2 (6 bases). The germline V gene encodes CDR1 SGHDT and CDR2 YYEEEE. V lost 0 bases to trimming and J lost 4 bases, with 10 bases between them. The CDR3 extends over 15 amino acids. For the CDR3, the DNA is TGTGCCAGCAGCTTGGGAGCGGGCCCCACCGGGGAGCTGTTTTTT. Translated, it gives CASSLGAGPTGELFF.

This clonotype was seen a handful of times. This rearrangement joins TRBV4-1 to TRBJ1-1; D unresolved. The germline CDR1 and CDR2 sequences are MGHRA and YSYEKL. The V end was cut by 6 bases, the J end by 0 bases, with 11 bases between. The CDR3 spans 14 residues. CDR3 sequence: CASRQTGLNTEAFF. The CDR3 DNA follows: TGCGCCAGCAGACAGACTGGACTGAACACTGAAGCTTTCTTT.

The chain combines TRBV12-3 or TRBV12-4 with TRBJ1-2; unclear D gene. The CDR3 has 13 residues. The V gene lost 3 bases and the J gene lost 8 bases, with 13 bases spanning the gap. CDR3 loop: CASSFQPPEGYTF. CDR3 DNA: TGTGCCAGCAGTTTTCAGCCCCCAGAGGGCTACACCTTC.

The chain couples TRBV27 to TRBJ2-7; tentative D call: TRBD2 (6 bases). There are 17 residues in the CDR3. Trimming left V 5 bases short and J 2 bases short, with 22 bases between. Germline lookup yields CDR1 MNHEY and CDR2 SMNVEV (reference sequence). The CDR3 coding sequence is TGTGCCAGCAGTCCCCCCAGGCCAGCGGGCCGCCCCTACGAGCAGTACTTC. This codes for CASSPPRPAGRPYEQYF.

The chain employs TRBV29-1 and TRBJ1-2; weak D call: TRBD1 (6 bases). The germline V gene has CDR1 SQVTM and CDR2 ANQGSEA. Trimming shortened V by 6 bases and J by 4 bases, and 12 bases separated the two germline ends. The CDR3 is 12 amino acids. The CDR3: CSVHAGAYGYTF. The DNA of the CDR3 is TGCAGCGTCCACGCGGGGGCCTATGGCTACACCTTC.

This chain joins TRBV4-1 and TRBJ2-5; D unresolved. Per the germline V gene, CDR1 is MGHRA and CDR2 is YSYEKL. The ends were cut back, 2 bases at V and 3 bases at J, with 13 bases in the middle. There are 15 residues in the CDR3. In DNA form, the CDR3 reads TGCGCCAGCAGCCAAAGCCGGGCCGAAAAAGAGACCCAGTACTTC. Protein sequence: CASSQSRAEKETQYF.

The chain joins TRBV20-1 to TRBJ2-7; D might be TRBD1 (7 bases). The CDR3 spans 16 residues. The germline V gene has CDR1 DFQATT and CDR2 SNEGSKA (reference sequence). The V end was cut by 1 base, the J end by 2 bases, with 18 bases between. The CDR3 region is CSARARQGGRAYEQYF. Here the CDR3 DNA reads TGCAGTGCTAGAGCCCGACAGGGAGGTAGGGCCTACGAGCAGTACTTC.

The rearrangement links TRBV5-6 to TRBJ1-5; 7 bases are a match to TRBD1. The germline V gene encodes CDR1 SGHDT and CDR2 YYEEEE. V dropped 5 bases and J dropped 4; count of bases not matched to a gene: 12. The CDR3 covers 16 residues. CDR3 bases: TGTGCCAGCAGTCTCTTGGGGGACAGATCGAATCAGCCCCAGCATTTT. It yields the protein CASSLLGDRSNQPQHF.

CDR3 DNA sequence: TGCGCCAGCAGCCAAGCGAGTCTGCATGAGCAGTTCTTC. Translation: CASSQASLHEQFF. The chain couples TRBV4-1 to TRBJ2-1; D ambiguous. This CDR3 region has 13 residues. Germline-derived CDR1 and CDR2 are MGHRA and YSYEKL. The V gene lost 1 base and the J gene lost 8 bases, with 9 bases spanning the gap.

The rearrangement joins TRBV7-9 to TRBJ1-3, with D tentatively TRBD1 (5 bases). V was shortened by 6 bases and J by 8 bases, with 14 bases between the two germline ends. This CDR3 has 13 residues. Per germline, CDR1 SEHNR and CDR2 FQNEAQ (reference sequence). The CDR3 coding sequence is TGTGCCAGCAGTTCCAGGTTGGGGGACACCATATATTTT. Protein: CASSSRLGDTIYF.

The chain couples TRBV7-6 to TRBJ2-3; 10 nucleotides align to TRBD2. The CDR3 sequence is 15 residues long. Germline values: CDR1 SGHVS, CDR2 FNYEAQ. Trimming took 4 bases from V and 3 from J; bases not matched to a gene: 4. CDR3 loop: CASSSQRGGTDTQYF. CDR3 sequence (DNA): TGTGCCAGCAGCTCACAGCGGGGGGGGACAGATACGCAGTATTTT. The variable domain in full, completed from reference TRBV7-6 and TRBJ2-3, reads GAGVSQSPRYKVTKRGQDVALRCDPISGHVSLYWYRQALGQGPEFLTYFNYEAQQDKSGLPNDRFSAERPEGSISTLTIQRTEQRDSAMYRCASSSQRGGTDTQYFGPGTRLTVL.

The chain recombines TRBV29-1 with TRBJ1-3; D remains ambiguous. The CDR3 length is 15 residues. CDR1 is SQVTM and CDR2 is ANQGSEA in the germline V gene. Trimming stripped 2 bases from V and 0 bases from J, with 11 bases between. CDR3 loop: CSVEKPESSGNTIYF. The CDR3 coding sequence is TGCAGCGTTGAAAAGCCAGAGAGCTCTGGAAACACCATATATTTT.

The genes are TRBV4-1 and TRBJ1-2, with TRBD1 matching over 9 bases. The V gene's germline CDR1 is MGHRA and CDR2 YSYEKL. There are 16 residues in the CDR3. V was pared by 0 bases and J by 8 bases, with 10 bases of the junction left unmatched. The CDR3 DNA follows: TGCGCCAGCAGCCAAGATGTAAGGACGACAGGGGGGGGCTACACCTTC. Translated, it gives CASSQDVRTTGGGYTF.